The source of this T cell receptor beta chain is a study of T cell repertoires in cytomegalovirus infection. Study in general: Based on public TCR beta signatures, there were indications of CMV infection and of a matching HLA type.

CDR1 and CDR2 from the germline V gene are SQVTM and ANQGSEA. The length of the CDR3 is 13 residues. With 3 bases removed from V and 5 bases from J, the gap between germline ends came to 8 bases. Overall study results and limits: Across the ex vivo response, the dominant clonotypes were HLA-C-restricted CMV-specific TCR beta clonotypes. Cumulative frequency (of public TCR beta family members) identified carriers of CMV plus the relevant HLA.

MiXCR was run by TCRdb on the reads, yielding one entry per CDR3 protein. The sample has hundreds of thousands of distinct CDR3 sequences; 35% to 45% are singletons. This clonotype was detected only a few times. Its cognate antigen is unknown. This clonotype was obtained from a human donor in good health (CMV status not recorded). Some clones in this sample may be carry-over from other donors' samples. The chain employs TRBV29-1 and TRBJ1-6; weak D call: TRBD1 (6 bases). The material sequenced was PBMCs. CDR3 loop: CSVDRGDNSPLHF. The CDR3, as DNA: TGCAGCGTTGACAGGGGAGATAATTCACCCCTCCACTTT.